These T cell receptor beta chains were read from a single sample in a study of regulatory T cells in long-lasting Graves disease. TCRdb used MiXCR to reprocess the multiplex PCR reads, holding one entry per CDR3 protein. This table has about 430,000 distinct CDR3 sequences, approximately 15% appearing once. These sequences were also reported in another study, on T cells in Graves' hyperthyroidism and ophthalmopathy.

Sequencing was performed on peripheral blood mononuclear cells (PBMCs), taken at new diagnosis, from a patient treated with antithyroid drugs. Receptor source: a woman aged 40 to 50 with Graves disease. Both conserved end residues are part of each CDR3. The D gene is left open where the match is weak. A row's size may be missing; if present it is once, few, many or a size class.

d_gene	abundance	j_gene	v_gene	len	CDR3aa	CDR3nt
NA	many	TRBJ2-1	TRBV28	14	CASSLLVQRGEQFF	TGTGCCAGCAGCCTTCTCGTCCAGAGGGGGGAGCAGTTCTTC
NA	few	TRBJ2-7	TRBV6-1	13	CASIGGAGGEQYF	TGTGCCAGCATCGGGGGTGCCGGAGGCGAGCAGTACTTC
NA	few	TRBJ1-3	TRBV24-1	13	CATSEGSGNTIYF	TGTGCCACCAGTGAGGGCTCTGGAAACACCATATATTTT
NA	many	TRBJ2-1	TRBV6-2/TRBV6-3	12	CASSYSDNEQFF	TGTGCCAGCAGTTATTCTGACAATGAGCAGTTCTTC
TRBD1	NA	TRBJ1-5	TRBV19	15	CASSMAEGAFQPQHF	TGTGCCAGTAGTATGGCAGAGGGGGCGTTTCAGCCCCAGCATTTT
NA	few	TRBJ1-6	TRBV12-3/TRBV12-4	14	CASSEWGDNSPLHF	TGTGCCAGCAGCGAGTGGGGCGATAATTCACCCCTCCACTTT
NA	many	TRBJ2-1	TRBV10-3	14	CAIALIAEYNEQFF	TGTGCCATCGCCCTGATAGCGGAGTACAATGAGCAGTTCTTC
TRBD2	NA	TRBJ2-3	TRBV13	15	CASSRPLAGEDTQYF	TGTGCCAGCAGCCGCCCACTAGCGGGAGAAGATACGCAGTATTTT
TRBD2	many	TRBJ2-1	TRBV28	18	CASRRGLAGGSSYNEQFF	TGTGCCAGCAGACGGGGACTAGCGGGAGGGAGCTCCTACAATGAGCAGTTCTTC
TRBD1	NA	TRBJ2-5	TRBV24-1	16	CATSEYGTGDQETQYF	TGTGCCACCAGTGAGTACGGGACAGGGGACCAAGAGACCCAGTACTTC
TRBD2	many	TRBJ2-3	TRBV28	15	CASSSVAGGTDTQYF	TGTGCCAGCAGTTCCGTAGCGGGAGGGACAGATACGCAGTATTTT
NA	few	TRBJ2-5	TRBV20-1	18	CSARPDEQVRTPVETQYF	TGCAGTGCTAGACCCGACGAGCAAGTGCGGACTCCCGTCGAGACCCAGTACTTC
TRBD2	many	TRBJ2-3	TRBV3-1	17	CASSQDLAGASTDTQYF	TGTGCCAGCAGCCAAGATCTAGCGGGAGCCAGCACAGATACGCAGTATTTT
NA	many	TRBJ2-6	TRBV12-3/TRBV12-4	15	CASSLRRAGANVLTF	TGTGCCAGCAGCCTTCGACGGGCTGGGGCCAACGTCCTGACTTTC
NA	NA	TRBJ2-1	TRBV7-7	16	CASSGGGQGEGDEQFF	TGTGCTAGCAGCGGCGGGGGGCAGGGGGAAGGGGATGAGCAGTTCTTC
TRBD2	many	TRBJ2-7	TRBV6-1	19	CASSERRGILAGGYYEQYF	TGTGCCAGCAGTGAACGTAGGGGTATACTAGCGGGAGGATACTACGAGCAGTACTTC
TRBD2	many	TRBJ2-3	TRBV12-3/TRBV12-4	22	CASSWGFETSGDSRRYTDTQYF	TGTGCCAGCAGTTGGGGGTTTGAGACTAGCGGGGACAGTAGGAGATACACAGATACGCAGTATTTT
TRBD1	many	TRBJ2-3	TRBV30	14	CAWVPGGGTDTQYF	TGTGCCTGGGTCCCAGGGGGCGGCACAGATACGCAGTATTTT
TRBD1	many	TRBJ2-3	TRBV7-2	16	CASSLAWTGVTDTQYF	TGTGCCAGCAGCTTAGCGTGGACAGGGGTAACAGATACGCAGTATTTT
TRBD1	many	TRBJ2-1	TRBV28	16	CASSSPGQAVYNEQFF	TGTGCCAGCAGTTCCCCGGGACAGGCAGTTTATAATGAGCAGTTCTTC
TRBD2	many	TRBJ2-2	TRBV4-2	16	CASSHGTSGHTGELFF	TGTGCCAGCAGCCATGGGACTAGCGGGCACACCGGGGAGCTGTTTTTT
TRBD2	many	TRBJ2-7	TRBV28	15	CASSSPTSAAYEQYF	TGTGCCAGCAGTTCCCCGACTAGCGCAGCCTACGAGCAGTACTTC
NA	many	TRBJ1-3	TRBV10-3	13	CAITRSSGNTIYF	TGTGCCATCACCCGGTCCTCTGGAAACACCATATATTTT
TRBD1	few	TRBJ1-1	TRBV9	16	CASSVGPTGGGTEAFF	TGTGCCAGCAGCGTAGGACCCACAGGGGGAGGAACTGAAGCTTTCTTT
NA	many	TRBJ2-7	TRBV18	14	CASSPPSNVYEQYF	TGTGCCAGCTCACCACCTAGCAATGTCTACGAGCAGTACTTC
NA	many	TRBJ1-4	TRBV28	16	CASSLSPSGRGEKLFF	TGTGCCAGCAGTTTATCTCCCTCAGGGCGGGGTGAAAAACTGTTTTTT
NA	many	TRBJ1-2	TRBV28	13	CASIPGTNYGYTF	TGTGCCAGCATCCCAGGGACTAACTATGGCTACACCTTC
NA	many	TRBJ1-6	TRBV6-1	17	CASSERQASSYNSPLHF	TGTGCCAGCAGTGAAAGGCAGGCCAGCTCCTATAATTCACCCCTCCACTTT
TRBD2	NA	TRBJ2-7	TRBV11-2	14	CASNIAGGNYEQYF	TGTGCCAGCAATATAGCGGGAGGGAATTACGAGCAGTACTTC
TRBD2	few	TRBJ2-7	TRBV6-1	14	CASRTGTSVDEQYF	TGTGCCAGCAGGACCGGGACTAGCGTCGACGAGCAGTACTTC
NA	NA	TRBJ1-5	TRBV11-2	15	CASSLDLSGYQPQHF	TGTGCCAGCAGCTTAGACCTTTCAGGGTATCAGCCCCAGCATTTT
NA	NA	TRBJ2-4	TRBV19	14	CASSGPLAKNIQYF	TGTGCCAGTAGTGGACCTCTAGCCAAAAACATTCAGTACTTC
NA	many	TRBJ1-1	TRBV19	13	CASSIPKNTEAFF	TGTGCCAGTAGTATCCCTAAGAACACTGAAGCTTTCTTT
TRBD2	NA	TRBJ2-5	TRBV3-1	16	CASSPKQQGTKETQYF	TGTGCCAGCAGCCCCAAACAACAAGGGACTAAAGAGACCCAGTACTTC
TRBD1	few	TRBJ2-1	TRBV15	16	CATSRDQGVSYNEQFF	TGTGCCACCAGCAGAGACCAGGGGGTCTCCTACAATGAGCAGTTCTTC
NA	NA	TRBJ2-5	TRBV4-1	17	CASSQGDRGEGQETQYF	TGCGCCAGCAGCCAAGGGGATCGGGGAGAGGGGCAAGAGACCCAGTACTTC
TRBD1	NA	TRBJ1-2	TRBV11-2	17	CASSLNRDREANYGYTF	TGTGCCAGCAGCTTAAACCGGGACAGGGAGGCTAACTATGGCTACACCTTC
TRBD1	few	TRBJ1-1	TRBV28	17	CASSPTGATVVNTEAFF	TGTGCCAGCAGTCCCACAGGGGCGACAGTCGTGAACACTGAAGCTTTCTTT
NA	NA	TRBJ2-2	TRBV7-2	14	CASSSGQYTGELFF	TGTGCCAGCAGCTCGGGACAATACACCGGGGAGCTGTTTTTT
TRBD2	NA	TRBJ2-7	TRBV27	15	CASSPFSGRGYEQYF	TGTGCCAGCAGTCCCTTTAGCGGGAGAGGCTACGAGCAGTACTTC
NA	many	TRBJ2-1	TRBV12-3/TRBV12-4	16	CASSWTGWGAPREQFF	TGTGCCAGCAGCTGGACGGGGTGGGGGGCCCCCCGCGAGCAGTTCTTC
TRBD2	many	TRBJ2-7	TRBV12-3/TRBV12-4	18	CASSLDRALLAGRYEQYF	TGTGCCAGCAGTCTAGACAGGGCCTTACTAGCGGGCCGCTACGAGCAGTACTTC
TRBD1	many	TRBJ2-3	TRBV7-6	16	CASSTTGGASTDTQYF	TGTGCCAGCAGCACAACAGGGGGCGCGAGCACAGATACGCAGTATTTT
TRBD2	many	TRBJ2-3	TRBV18	15	CASSLGTSGQVTQYF	TGTGCCAGCTCACTCGGGACTAGCGGACAGGTTACGCAGTATTTT
NA	many	TRBJ2-1	TRBV11-2	15	CASSLEPSSYNEQFF	TGTGCCAGCAGCTTAGAACCCAGCTCCTACAATGAGCAGTTCTTC